These T cell receptor beta chains were read from a single sample in a study of T cell responses to AZD1222 COVID-19 vaccine. The protocol was immunoSEQ multiplex PCR, while the TCRdb copy is restricted to in-frame clones and leaves out a portion. Of some 110,000 clones in the sample, 88% were seen once. Sequencing was performed on peripheral blood, taken on day 0 of AZD1222 vaccination. These receptors were collected from an adult in good health. Each CDR3 is given with its conserved first and last residue. A D gene is named only where the DNA matches it firmly. Part of the rows lack a size; the others show once, few, many or a class for expanded clones.

TRBV4-2,TRBJ2-3,TRBD2,.,CASSQDLRTSQVDTQYF,TGTGCCAGCAGCCAAGATCTGAGGACTAGTCAAGTAGATACGCAGTATTTT
TRBV5-1,TRBJ2-5,.,once,CASSLNGLQETQYF,TGCGCCAGCAGCTTGAATGGATTGCAAGAGACCCAGTACTTC
TRBV24-1,TRBJ2-1,.,.,CATSDPLRGEQFF,TGTGCCACCAGTGACCCGCTGAGGGGTGAGCAGTTCTTC
TRBV13,TRBJ2-3,TRBD2,.,CASSLASGRPTDTQYF,TGTGCCAGCAGCTTAGCTAGCGGGAGACCCACAGATACGCAGTATTTT
TRBV19,TRBJ2-5,TRBD1,once,CASSTGGLQETQYF,TGTGCCAGTAGCACAGGGGGTCTCCAAGAGACCCAGTACTTC
TRBV29-1,TRBJ2-1,TRBD2,.,CSATGLAGRYDEQFF,TGCAGCGCTACGGGACTAGCGGGAAGGTACGATGAGCAGTTCTTC
TRBV28,TRBJ1-1,.,once,CASSFSAGTRGEAFF,TGTGCCAGCAGTTTTTCTGCTGGGACAAGGGGTGAAGCTTTCTTT
TRBV9,TRBJ2-7,.,.,CASSPRWGAYEQYF,TGTGCCAGCAGCCCGCGGTGGGGGGCCTACGAGCAGTACTTC
TRBV21-1,TRBJ1-2,.,.,CASSKQGAPLAYGYTF,TGTGCCAGCAGCAAACAGGGGGCCCCACTCGCCTATGGCTACACCTTC
TRBV4-2,TRBJ2-1,.,.,CASSQGAGEGYNEQFF,TGTGCCAGCAGCCAAGGGGCAGGTGAGGGGTACAATGAGCAGTTCTTC
TRBV7-2,TRBJ2-3,.,.,CASSLDTLAGARTQYF,TGTGCCAGCAGCTTAGATACCCTTGCGGGGGCGCGGACGCAGTATTTT
TRBV7-9,TRBJ2-4,.,.,CASSPRLGGGLAKNIQYF,TGTGCCAGCAGCCCCCGTCTGGGGGGTGGACTAGCCAAAAACATTCAGTACTTC
TRBV28,TRBJ2-6,.,.,CASSAPGQPISGANVLTF,TGTGCCAGCAGTGCCCCCGGACAGCCGATCTCTGGGGCCAACGTCCTGACTTTC
TRBV7-9,TRBJ2-7,TRBD1,.,CASSFTSTGGFGEQYF,TGTGCCAGCAGCTTCACCTCGACAGGGGGTTTCGGCGAGCAGTACTTC
TRBV29-1,TRBJ2-7,TRBD2,.,CSVDGLAEPSEQYF,TGCAGCGTTGACGGTCTAGCGGAGCCTAGCGAGCAGTACTTC
TRBV5-1,TRBJ2-7,.,.,CASSLDDGTYEQYF,TGCGCCAGCAGCTTAGATGACGGGACCTACGAGCAGTACTTC
TRBV5-1,TRBJ1-2,TRBD1,.,CASTRTGSGYGYTF,TGCGCCAGCACCCGGACAGGGTCGGGCTATGGCTACACCTTC
TRBV18,TRBJ1-1,.,once,CASSPRGGSTEAFF,TGTGCCAGCTCACCCAGGGGAGGGAGCACTGAAGCTTTCTTT
TRBV5-1,TRBJ1-2,TRBD1,.,CASSLEGQEDGYTF,TGCGCCAGCAGCTTGGAAGGACAGGAGGATGGCTACACCTTC
TRBV28,TRBJ2-7,TRBD2,.,CASSSAGLAGGKQYF,TGTGCCAGCAGTTCGGCAGGACTAGCAGGTGGGAAGCAGTACTTC
TRBV27,TRBJ2-7,.,.,CASGGQPLYEQYF,TGTGCCAGCGGCGGACAGCCTCTCTACGAGCAGTACTTC
TRBV7-6,TRBJ2-3,TRBD2,once,CASSLGWTSGSDTQYF,TGTGCCAGCAGCCTAGGGTGGACTAGCGGCTCAGATACGCAGTATTTT
TRBV28,TRBJ1-1,.,few,CASGYKRGFF,TGTGCCAGCGGGTACAAAAGGGGTTTCTTT
TRBV28,TRBJ2-1,TRBD2,.,CATRPGLADNEQFF,TGTGCCACTCGACCGGGACTAGCGGACAATGAGCAGTTCTTC
TRBV24-1,TRBJ1-2,TRBD1,.,CATSDRDRDNYGYTF,TGTGCCACCAGTGACCGGGACAGGGACAACTATGGCTACACCTTC
TRBV7-9,TRBJ2-4,TRBD2,.,CASSPRTSGAKNIQYF,TGTGCCAGCAGCCCCAGGACTAGCGGCGCCAAAAACATTCAGTACTTC
TRBV9,TRBJ2-2,TRBD2,.,CASSASTSGSFFGELFF,TGTGCCAGCAGCGCCTCAACTAGCGGGAGCTTTTTCGGGGAGCTGTTTTTT
TRBV18,TRBJ2-7,TRBD2,.,CASSPPSGSIYEQYF,TGTGCCAGCTCACCGCCTAGCGGGAGCATCTACGAGCAGTACTTC
TRBV2,TRBJ2-1,.,once,CASSERGSSYNEQFF,TGTGCCAGCAGTGAACGCGGAAGCTCCTACAATGAGCAGTTCTTC
TRBV10-2,TRBJ2-7,TRBD2,.,CASRGIAGGAEQYF,TGCGCCAGCCGAGGAATAGCGGGAGGGGCCGAGCAGTACTTC
TRBV7-3,TRBJ2-7,TRBD1,.,CASSLDRGDLGYEQYF,TGTGCCAGCAGCTTGGACAGGGGTGACCTTGGATACGAGCAGTACTTC
TRBV11-2,TRBJ1-1,TRBD1,.,CASSLSGTGNTEAFF,TGTGCCAGCAGCCTATCCGGGACAGGGAACACTGAAGCTTTCTTT
TRBV24-1,TRBJ2-7,.,.,CATSDRTVTYEQYF,TGTGCCACCAGTGATCGGACAGTTACCTACGAGCAGTACTTC
TRBV28,TRBJ2-3,.,.,CASTRVPSDDTQYF,TGTGCCAGTACCAGGGTCCCAAGCGACGATACGCAGTATTTT
TRBV30,TRBJ1-2,.,few,CAWMVEYSLGNRVNYGYTF,TGTGCCTGGATGGTGGAGTACTCCCTTGGGAACAGGGTTAACTATGGCTACACCTTC
TRBV10-3,TRBJ2-7,.,few,CAIRGDRQDREQYF,TGTGCCATCAGAGGGGACCGCCAGGATAGGGAGCAGTACTTC
TRBV6-2/TRBV6-3,TRBJ2-6,TRBD2,.,CASSYSSGRSGANVLTF,TGTGCCAGCAGTTACTCTAGCGGGAGAAGTGGGGCCAACGTCCTGACTTTC
TRBV12-3/TRBV12-4,TRBJ2-5,.,once,CASSLDETQYF,TGTGCCAGCAGTTTAGACGAGACCCAGTACTTC
TRBV7-9,TRBJ2-2,TRBD1,once,CASSSTRQGPGELFF,TGTGCCAGCAGCTCCACCAGACAGGGGCCCGGGGAGCTGTTTTTT
TRBV19,TRBJ2-3,.,once,CASRDRALGTDTQYF,TGTGCCAGTAGGGACCGGGCCTTGGGGACAGATACGCAGTATTTT
TRBV28,TRBJ2-7,TRBD2,.,CASSLGLAGSAGQYF,TGTGCCAGCAGTTTAGGCCTAGCGGGGTCCGCCGGGCAGTACTTC
TRBV3-1/TRBV3-2,TRBJ2-7,.,.,CASSQAGIYEQYF,TGTGCCAGCAGCCAAGCGGGGATCTACGAGCAGTACTTC